These 30 T cell receptor beta chains were sequenced from one sample in a study of T-cell reconstitution after alpha-beta-depleted transplantation in children. Unique molecular identifiers featured in how the TCRbeta library was prepared. Via MiXCR, TCRdb re-called the PCR reads, giving one row per CDR3 protein. Of over 200,000 distinct CDR3 sequences in the sample, 11% were seen once. The material sequenced was PBMCs, taken before TCRalphabeta/CD19-depleted stem cell transplant. All receptors come from a child under two years old with acute myeloid leukemia, due to receive a stem cell transplant.

This clonotype has at least ten counts. V is TRBV2 and J is TRBJ2-7; possibly TRBD1 for D (5 bases). V was clipped by 7 bases and J by 4 bases, with 11 bases between them. Germline V gives CDR1 SNHLY, CDR2 FYNNEI. The length of the CDR3 is 12 residues. Here the CDR3 DNA reads TGTGCCAGCATCATGAAGGGGTACGAGCAGTACTTC. Protein product: CASIMKGYEQYF.

In its sample, this clonotype was seen many times. This chain uses TRBV3-1 with TRBJ1-6, with TRBD1 matching over 7 bases. Germline assignment: CDR1 LGHDT and CDR2 YNNKEL (reference sequence). CDR3 size: 16 residues. The trim removed 0 bases at V and 9 bases at J, leaving 8 bases unmatched. This chain's CDR3 is CASSQDPTGSGSPLHF. CDR3 sequence (DNA): TGTGCCAGCAGCCAAGACCCGACAGGGAGCGGTTCACCCCTCCACTTT. The complete variable domain, with remaining parts taken from reference TRBV3-1 and TRBJ1-6, reads DTAVSQTPKYLVTQMGNDKSIKCEQNLGHDTMYWYKQDSKKFLKIMFSYNNKELIINETVPNRFSPKSPDKAHLNLHINSLELGDSAVYFCASSQDPTGSGSPLHFGNGTRLTVT.

This clonotype was counted ten times or more. DNA for the CDR3: TGTGCCAGCAGCGTAGGGCTAGCGGGAGCCGGCGGGGAGCTGTTTTTT. Residues: CASSVGLAGAGGELFF. The chain links TRBV9 to TRBJ2-2, with 10 positions matching TRBD2. The CDR3 length is 16 residues. V lost 0 bases, J lost 7 bases, and 6 bases stayed unmatched. Germline CDR1 reads SGDLS; CDR2 reads YYNGEE.

The chain is built from TRBV19 and TRBJ2-7, with no clear D. The ends were cut back, 3 bases at V and 3 bases at J, with 9 bases in the middle. In germline, CDR1 is LNHDA, CDR2 SQIVND (reference sequence). This CDR3 is 13 amino acids long. The CDR3 bases are TGTGCCAGTAGTATCGGCCACAACTACGAGCAGTACTTC. Protein sequence: CASSIGHNYEQYF.

About this clonotype: One base away lies a much larger clone, so this may be a sequencing read error. J is TRBJ2-3 and V is TRBV21-1; TRBD1 is the table's D call and was not checked against the DNA. TRBV21-1 corresponds to a pseudogene. The CDR3 sequence is 19 residues long. CDR3 region: CASSKEVKRQGTGTATQYF. In DNA form, the CDR3 reads TGTGCCAGCAGCAAAGAAGTGAAGAGACAGGGGACGGGGACAGCTACGCAGTATTTT.

Remarks on this clonotype: Just one base apart from a much larger clone, this may be a read error. This sequence joins TRBV18 and TRBJ2-7; 8 positions match TRBD1. Germline V gene lookup returns CDR1 KGHSH and CDR2 LQKENI. The CDR3 contains 13 residues. The V segment lost 0 bases and the J segment 9 bases; nucleotides outside the gene matches: 4. CDR3: CASSPPDRDGQYF. The CDR3 DNA reads TGTGCCAGCTCACCACCGGACAGGGACGGGCAGTACTTC.

This chain connects TRBV18 to TRBJ1-1; no definite D call. V lost 2 bases, J lost 0 bases, and 16 bases lay in between. CDR1 is KGHSH and CDR2 is LQKENI in the germline V gene. The CDR3 is 17 residues long. CDR3 region: CASSPGAAGPMNTEAFF. In nucleotides, the CDR3 is TGTGCCAGCTCACCAGGCGCGGCAGGTCCGATGAACACTGAAGCTTTCTTT.

This clonotype came up many times. V and J are TRBV29-1 and TRBJ1-2; D is uncertain. CDR1 and CDR2 (germline): SQVTM, ANQGSEA. Trimming pared 0 bases from V and 4 bases from J, leaving 15 bases between. CDR3 length equals 15 residues. The CDR3 spells CSVEDQEGFGYGYTF. CDR3 sequence (DNA): TGCAGCGTTGAAGATCAGGAGGGATTCGGCTATGGCTACACCTTC. Drawing the rest from reference TRBV29-1 and TRBJ1-2, the complete variable domain is SAVISQKPSRDICQRGTSLTIQCQVDSQVTMMFWYRQQPGQSLTLIATANQGSEATYESGFVIDKFPISRPNLTFSTLTVSNMSPEDSSIYLCSVEDQEGFGYGYTFGSGTRLTVV.

Many counts were recorded for this clonotype. The genes are TRBV2 and TRBJ2-2, with D hard to call. Trimming cost V 5 bases and J 9 bases, with 7 bases left between them. The CDR3 length is 11 residues. Germline loops: CDR1 SNHLY, CDR2 FYNNEI. In nucleotides, the CDR3 is TGTGCCAGCAGTTATAACCGGGAGCTGTTTTTT. Amino acids: CASSYNRELFF.

In its sample, this clonotype was seen many times. The V call is TRBV12-3 or TRBV12-4, the J call TRBJ1-5; 9 nucleotides agree with TRBD1. The CDR3 is 16 residues long. The V and J ends lost 3 bases and 3 bases, in that order; junction bases with no gene match: 6. CDR3 sequence (DNA): TGTGCCAGCAGTTTTACACAGGGGGCTGACAATCAGCCCCAGCATTTT. It specifies CASSFTQGADNQPQHF.

This clonotype came up many times. The V and J genes are TRBV29-1 and TRBJ2-5; TRBD2 aligns across 12 bases. CDR1 and CDR2 (germline): SQVTM, ANQGSEA. With V trimmed by 2 bases and J by 5 bases, 3 bases remained unmatched. The CDR3 covers 14 residues. CDR3 nucleotides: TGCAGCGTTGAACTAGCGGGAGGGGGTGAGACCCAGTACTTC. It translates to CSVELAGGGETQYF.

Ten or more counts support this clonotype. The genes are TRBV3-1 and TRBJ2-2, with a weak D call TRBD1 (5 bases). Trimming removed 6 bases from V and 1 base from J, with 9 bases in between. Germline CDR1 reads LGHDT; CDR2 reads YNNKEL (reference sequence). The CDR3 sequence is 14 residues long. The CDR3 DNA reads as TGTGCCAGCAGTCGCGGACAGAACACCGGGGAGCTGTTTTTT. This translates into CASSRGQNTGELFF.

This clonotype occurred many times. The chain links TRBV9 to TRBJ2-1, with D unclear. CDR1 SGDLS and CDR2 YYNGEE come from the germline V gene. Trimming removed 2 bases from V and 1 base from J, with 7 bases in between. CDR3 size: 14 residues. The DNA of the CDR3 is TGTGCCAGCAGCGTTTCTAGTTCCTACAATGAGCAGTTCTTC. Translation gives CASSVSSSYNEQFF.

This clonotype was recorded only once. This clone may be a read error of a much larger clone one base away. The genes are TRBV30 and TRBJ2-5; possible D gene TRBD1, 6 bases. Germline V gene sequence: CDR1 GTSNPN, CDR2 SVGIG (reference sequence). The CDR3 spans 15 residues. Trimming stripped 0 bases from V and 5 bases from J, with 16 bases between. The CDR3 region is CAWSVFQGKGETQYF. Here the CDR3 DNA reads TGTGCCTGGAGTGTATTCCAGGGGAAGGGGGAGACCCAGTACTTC.

This clonotype has at least ten counts. V usage is TRBV20-1 and J usage is TRBJ2-3; 8 bases are a match to TRBD2. The CDR3 runs 13 residues. CDR1 is DFQATT, CDR2 SNEGSKA, per germline (reference sequence). V was pared by 4 bases and J by 0 bases, with 0 bases of the junction left unmatched. The CDR3 nucleotides are TGCAGTGCTACTAGCGGGAGCACAGATACGCAGTATTTT. This gives the protein CSATSGSTDTQYF.

This clonotype was counted many times. The chain uses TRBV18 and TRBJ2-7; TRBD1 aligns across 8 bases. V lost 2 bases, J lost 2 bases, and 5 bases stayed unmatched. The germline CDR1 and CDR2 sequences are KGHSH and LQKENI. CDR3 length: 15 amino acids. In DNA, the CDR3 is TGTGCCAGCTCACCAGTCCGGGACAGGACCTACGAGCAGTACTTC. Translating gives CASSPVRDRTYEQYF. Complete variable domain (other parts from reference TRBV18 and TRBJ2-7): NAGVMQNPRHLVRRRGQEARLRCSPMKGHSHVYWYRQLPEEGLKFMVYLQKENIIDESGMPKERFSAEFPKEGPSILRIQQVVRGDSAAYFCASSPVRDRTYEQYFGPGTRLTVT.

This clonotype was counted ten times or more. The J gene is TRBJ1-1, the V gene TRBV12-3 or TRBV12-4; tentative D call: TRBD1 (6 bases). V was pared by 6 bases and J by 3 bases, with 11 bases between. The CDR3 extends over 13 amino acids. This chain's CDR3 is CASRPGTHTEAFF. As DNA, the CDR3 is TGTGCCAGCAGACCAGGGACACACACTGAAGCTTTCTTT.

The table lists this clonotype with many counts. The chain combines TRBV10-3 with TRBJ1-5; D unclear. The V gene's germline CDR1 is ENHRY and CDR2 SYGVKD. V lost 4 bases and J 2 bases, leaving 9 bases between the germline ends. This CDR3 is 14 amino acids long. This chain's CDR3 is CAISVSAGNQPQHF. In DNA form, the CDR3 reads TGTGCCATCAGTGTCTCCGCGGGCAATCAGCCCCAGCATTTT.

This chain links TRBV7-2 with TRBJ2-5, with 10 nucleotides matching TRBD2. Per the germline V gene, CDR1 is SGHTA and CDR2 is FQGNSA. Trimming cost V 2 bases and J 5 bases; bases outside gene matches: 5. This CDR3 comprises 15 residues. The CDR3 coding sequence is TGTGCCAGCAGCTTATGGAGCGGGAGGGGGGAGACCCAGTACTTC. As protein: CASSLWSGRGETQYF.

This clonotype was picked up many times. This chain uses TRBV10-3 with TRBJ2-3; D not resolved. Trimming pared 7 bases from V and 6 bases from J, leaving 20 bases between. CDR1 ENHRY and CDR2 SYGVKD come from the germline V gene. The CDR3 is 15 amino acids. CDR3 DNA sequence: TGTGCCATCATGTTGGAAGGTGGGGTACGGGATACGCAGTATTTT. Translated, it gives CAIMLEGGVRDTQYF.

This clonotype was observed at least ten times. The chain has TRBV7-9 and TRBJ2-7; the match to TRBD2 covers 16 bases. J lost 1 base, V lost 1 base, and 4 bases had no gene match. The CDR3 totals 18 residues. Germline-derived CDR1 and CDR2 are SEHNR and FQNEAQ (reference sequence). This CDR3 reads CASSLGGTSGRESYEQYF. In DNA, the CDR3 is TGTGCCAGCAGCTTAGGAGGGACTAGCGGGAGGGAATCCTACGAGCAGTACTTC. Together with reference TRBV7-9 and TRBJ2-7, the CDR3 gives the full variable domain: DTGVSQNPRHKITKRGQNVTFRCDPISEHNRLYWYRQTLGQGPEFLTYFQNEAQLEKSRLLSDRFSAERPKGSFSTLEIQRTEQGDSAMYLCASSLGGTSGRESYEQYFGPGTRLTVT.

The chain combines TRBV7-2 with TRBJ1-1; D is uncertain. The CDR3 spans 15 residues. CDR1 is SGHTA, CDR2 FQGNSA, per germline. Trimming removed 5 bases from V and 8 bases from J, with 21 bases in between. CDR3 sequence (DNA): TGTGCCAGCAGCCCGGTGGGCGGCAAGATCACCGAAGCTTTCTTT. This codes for CASSPVGGKITEAFF.

This clonotype was seen repeatedly, ten times or more. The chain employs TRBV5-1 and TRBJ1-1; D is ambiguous. The V gene lost 4 bases and the J gene lost 11 bases, with 9 bases spanning the gap. This CDR3 is built from 10 residues. The germline CDR1 and CDR2 sequences are SGHRS and YFSETQ. CDR3 in amino acids: CASSGDEAFF. Written as DNA, the CDR3 is TGCGCCAGCAGCGGTGACGAGGCTTTCTTT.

The sample holds many counts of this clonotype. This chain connects TRBV4-1 to TRBJ2-2, with D unclear. The germline V gene encodes CDR1 MGHRA and CDR2 YSYEKL. This CDR3 spans 14 amino acids. Deletions cut 1 base from V and 6 bases from J, with 9 bases between. The DNA of the CDR3 is TGCGCCAGCAGCCAAGTCGGGCGCTCCGGGGAGCTGTTTTTT. Amino acid sequence: CASSQVGRSGELFF.

This clonotype was seen ten or more times. The genes are TRBV5-1 and TRBJ2-3; D unclear. The CDR3 loop spans 14 amino acids. The V gene's germline CDR1 is SGHRS and CDR2 YFSETQ. V shed 1 base and J shed 0 bases, with 6 bases lying between them. The CDR3 is CASSLQISTDTQYF. CDR3 nucleotide sequence: TGCGCCAGCAGCTTGCAAATTAGCACAGATACGCAGTATTTT.

The chain employs TRBV9 and TRBJ2-2, with 8 bases matching TRBD1. The V gene end was trimmed by 4 bases and the J gene end by 7 bases; junction bases not matched to a gene: 6. Germline CDR1 SGDLS, CDR2 YYNGEE. This CDR3 comprises 14 residues. The CDR3 protein is CASSPQGAVGELFF. CDR3 nucleotide sequence: TGTGCCAGCAGCCCCCAGGGGGCCGTCGGGGAGCTGTTTTTT.

This clonotype was seen at least ten times. This chain uses TRBV24-1 with TRBJ1-1; no reliable D call. The ends were cut back, 5 bases at V and 0 bases at J, with 12 bases in the middle. This CDR3 has 15 residues. Germline CDR1 KGHDR, CDR2 SFDVKD. In nucleotides, the CDR3 is TGTGCCACCAGTGTCCCGGGCCTTGTGAACACTGAAGCTTTCTTT. It encodes CATSVPGLVNTEAFF.

This clonotype was recorded at least ten times. The J gene is TRBJ2-7, the V gene TRBV20-1; TRBD1 aligns across 8 bases. The CDR3 is made up of 14 amino acids. Germline V gene data show CDR1 as DFQATT and CDR2 as SNEGSKA (reference sequence). Trimming took 5 bases from V and 4 from J; bases not matched to a gene: 10. CDR3 DNA sequence: TGCAGTGCTCCCCGCCAGGGGGCCCCATACGAGCAGTACTTC. Encoded protein: CSAPRQGAPYEQYF.

Details on this clonotype: It may be a read error: a sequence one base away is much more abundant. The V call is TRBV20-1, the J call TRBJ2-5; no reliable D call. The V gene's germline CDR1 is DFQATT and CDR2 SNEGSKA (reference sequence). This CDR3 spans 13 amino acids. The CDR3 bases are TGCAGTGCTAGAGAGGGCGGAAAAGAGGCCCAGTACTTC. Its translation: CSAREGGKEAQYF.

V usage is TRBV7-2 and J usage is TRBJ1-5; D is unresolved. V lost 6 bases and J lost 3, with 9 bases in between. The CDR3 loop spans 13 amino acids. Germline V gene data show CDR1 as SGHTA and CDR2 as FQGNSA. CDR3 sequence (DNA): TGTGCCAGCAGACGGGCCTTCAATCAGCCCCAGCATTTT. Its translation is CASRRAFNQPQHF.